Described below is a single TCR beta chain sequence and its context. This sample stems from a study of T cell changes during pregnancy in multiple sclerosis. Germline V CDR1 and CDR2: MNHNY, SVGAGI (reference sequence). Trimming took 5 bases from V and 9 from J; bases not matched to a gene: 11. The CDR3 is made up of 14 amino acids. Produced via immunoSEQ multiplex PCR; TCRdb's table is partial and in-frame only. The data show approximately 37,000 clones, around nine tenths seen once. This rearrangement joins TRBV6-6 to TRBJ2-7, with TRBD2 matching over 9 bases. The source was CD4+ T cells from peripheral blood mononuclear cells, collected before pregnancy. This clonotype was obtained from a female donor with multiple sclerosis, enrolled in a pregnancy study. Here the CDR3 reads CASSAGTSRVGQYF. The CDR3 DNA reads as TGTGCCAGCAGTGCCGGGACTAGCCGAGTGGGGCAGTACTTC.